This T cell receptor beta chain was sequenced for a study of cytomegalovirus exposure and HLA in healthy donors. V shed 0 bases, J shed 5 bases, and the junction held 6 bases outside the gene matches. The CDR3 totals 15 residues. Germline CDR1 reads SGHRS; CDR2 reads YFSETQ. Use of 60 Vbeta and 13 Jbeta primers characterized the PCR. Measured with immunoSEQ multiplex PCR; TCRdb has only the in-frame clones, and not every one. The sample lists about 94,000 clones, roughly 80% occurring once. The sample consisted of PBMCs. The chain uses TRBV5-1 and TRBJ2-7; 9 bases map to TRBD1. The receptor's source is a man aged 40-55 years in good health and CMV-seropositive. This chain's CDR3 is CASSLGQGVGHEQYF. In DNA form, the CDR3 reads TGCGCCAGCAGCTTGGGACAGGGGGTGGGTCACGAGCAGTACTTC.